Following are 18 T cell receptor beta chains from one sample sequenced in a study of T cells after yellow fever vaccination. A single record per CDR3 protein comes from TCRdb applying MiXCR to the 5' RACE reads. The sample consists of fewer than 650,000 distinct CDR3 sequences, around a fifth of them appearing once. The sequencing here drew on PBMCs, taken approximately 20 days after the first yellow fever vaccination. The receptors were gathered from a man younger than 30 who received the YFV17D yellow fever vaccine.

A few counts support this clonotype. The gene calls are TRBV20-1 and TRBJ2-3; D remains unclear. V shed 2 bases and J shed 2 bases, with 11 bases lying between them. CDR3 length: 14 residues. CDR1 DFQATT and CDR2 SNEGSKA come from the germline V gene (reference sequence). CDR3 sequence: CSARRVVPTDTQYF. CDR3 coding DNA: TGCAGTGCTAGACGGGTCGTACCCACAGATACGCAGTATTTT.

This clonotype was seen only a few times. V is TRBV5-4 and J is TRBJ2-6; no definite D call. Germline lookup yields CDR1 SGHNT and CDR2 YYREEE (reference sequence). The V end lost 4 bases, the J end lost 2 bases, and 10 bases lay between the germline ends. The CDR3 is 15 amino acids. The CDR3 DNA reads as TGTGCCAGCAGCGAGAAAGGGACTGGGGCCAACGTCCTGACTTTC. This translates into CASSEKGTGANVLTF.

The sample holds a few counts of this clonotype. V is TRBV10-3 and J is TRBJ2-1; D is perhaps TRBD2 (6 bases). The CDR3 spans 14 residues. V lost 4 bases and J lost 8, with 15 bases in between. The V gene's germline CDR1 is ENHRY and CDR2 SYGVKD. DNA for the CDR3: TGTGCCATCAGTGGGGAGATGGGGGGTGATGAGCAGTTCTTC. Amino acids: CAISGEMGGDEQFF.

The CDR3 reads CASRRGGAVFTF. Written as DNA, the CDR3 is TGTGCCAGCAGACGAGGGGGCGCGGTGTTCACCTTC. The J gene is TRBJ1-2, the V gene TRBV6-5; the match to TRBD1 covers 7 bases. CDR3 length: 12 residues. V shed 6 bases, J shed 13 bases, and the junction held 11 bases outside the gene matches. CDR1 is MNHEY and CDR2 is SVGAGI in the germline V gene.

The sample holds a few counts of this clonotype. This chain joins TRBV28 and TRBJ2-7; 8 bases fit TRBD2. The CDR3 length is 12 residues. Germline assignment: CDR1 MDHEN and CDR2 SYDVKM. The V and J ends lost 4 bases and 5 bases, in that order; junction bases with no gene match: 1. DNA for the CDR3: TGTGCCAGCAGTTCGGGGGGGGACGAGCAGTACGTC. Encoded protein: CASSSGGDEQYV.

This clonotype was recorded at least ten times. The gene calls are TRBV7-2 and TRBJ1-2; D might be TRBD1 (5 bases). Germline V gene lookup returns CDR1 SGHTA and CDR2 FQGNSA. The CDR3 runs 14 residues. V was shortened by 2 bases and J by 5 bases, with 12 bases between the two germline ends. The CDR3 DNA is TGTGCCAGCAGCTTAAGTGGGGGGGATTATGGCTACACCTTC. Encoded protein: CASSLSGGDYGYTF.

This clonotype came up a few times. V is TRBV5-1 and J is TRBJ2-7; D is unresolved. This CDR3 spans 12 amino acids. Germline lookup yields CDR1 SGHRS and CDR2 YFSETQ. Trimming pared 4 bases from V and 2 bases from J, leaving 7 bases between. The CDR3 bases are TGCGCCAGCAGCCTTCCGACCTACGAGCAGTACTTC. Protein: CASSLPTYEQYF.

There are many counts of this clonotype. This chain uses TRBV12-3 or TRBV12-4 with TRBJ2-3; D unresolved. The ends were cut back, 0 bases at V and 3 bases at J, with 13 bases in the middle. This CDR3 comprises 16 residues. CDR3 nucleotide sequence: TGTGCCAGCAGTTTAGCGCTGGATGGGGTAACAGATACGCAGTATTTT. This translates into CASSLALDGVTDTQYF.

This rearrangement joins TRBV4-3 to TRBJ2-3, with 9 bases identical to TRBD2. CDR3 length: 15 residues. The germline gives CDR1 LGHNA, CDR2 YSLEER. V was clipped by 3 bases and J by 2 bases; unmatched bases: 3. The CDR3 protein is CASSHSGGYTDTQYF. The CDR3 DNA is TGCGCCAGCAGCCATAGCGGGGGTTACACAGATACGCAGTATTTT.

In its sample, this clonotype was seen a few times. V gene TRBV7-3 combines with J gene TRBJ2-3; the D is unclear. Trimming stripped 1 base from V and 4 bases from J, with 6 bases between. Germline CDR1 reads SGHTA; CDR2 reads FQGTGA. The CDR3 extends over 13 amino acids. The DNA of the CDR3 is TGTGCCAGCAGCTTAAAGCCGGCAGATACGCAGTATTTT. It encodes CASSLKPADTQYF.

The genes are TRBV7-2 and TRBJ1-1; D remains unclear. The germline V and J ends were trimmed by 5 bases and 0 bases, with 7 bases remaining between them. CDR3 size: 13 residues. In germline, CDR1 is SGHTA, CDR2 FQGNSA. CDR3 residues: CASSTHLNTEAFF. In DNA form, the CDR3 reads TGTGCCAGCAGCACCCACTTGAACACTGAAGCTTTCTTT.

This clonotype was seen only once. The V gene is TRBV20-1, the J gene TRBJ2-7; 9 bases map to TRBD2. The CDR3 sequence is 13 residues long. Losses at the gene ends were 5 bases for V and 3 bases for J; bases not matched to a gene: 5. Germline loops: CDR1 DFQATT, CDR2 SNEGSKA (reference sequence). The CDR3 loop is CSASSGVYYEQYV. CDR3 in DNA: TGCAGTGCTTCTAGCGGGGTTTACTACGAGCAGTACGTC.

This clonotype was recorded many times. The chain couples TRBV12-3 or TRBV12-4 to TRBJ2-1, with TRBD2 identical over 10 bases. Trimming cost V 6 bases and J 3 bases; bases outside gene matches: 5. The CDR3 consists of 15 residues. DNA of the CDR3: TGTGCCAGCAGCCCGGTAGCGGGGGGCTACAATGAGCAGTTCTTC. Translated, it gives CASSPVAGGYNEQFF.

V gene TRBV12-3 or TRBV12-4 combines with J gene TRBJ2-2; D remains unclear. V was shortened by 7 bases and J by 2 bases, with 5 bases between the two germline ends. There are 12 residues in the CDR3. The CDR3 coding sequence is TGTGCCAGCAATTTCAACACCGGGGAGCTGTTTTTT. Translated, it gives CASNFNTGELFF.

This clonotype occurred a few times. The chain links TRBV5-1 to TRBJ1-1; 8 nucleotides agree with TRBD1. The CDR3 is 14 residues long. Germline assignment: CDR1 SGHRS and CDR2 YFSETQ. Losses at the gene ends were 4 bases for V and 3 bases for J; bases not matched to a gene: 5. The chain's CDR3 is CASSVQGGDTEAFF. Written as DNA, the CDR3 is TGCGCCAGCAGCGTACAGGGGGGTGACACTGAAGCTTTCTTT.

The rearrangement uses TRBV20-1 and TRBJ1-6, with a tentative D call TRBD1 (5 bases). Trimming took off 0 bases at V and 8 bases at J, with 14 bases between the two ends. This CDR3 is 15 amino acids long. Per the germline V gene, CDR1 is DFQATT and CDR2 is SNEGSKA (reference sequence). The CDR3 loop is CSAREGPFSYSPLHF. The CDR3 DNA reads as TGCAGTGCTAGAGAGGGGCCCTTCTCTTATTCACCCCTCCACTTT.

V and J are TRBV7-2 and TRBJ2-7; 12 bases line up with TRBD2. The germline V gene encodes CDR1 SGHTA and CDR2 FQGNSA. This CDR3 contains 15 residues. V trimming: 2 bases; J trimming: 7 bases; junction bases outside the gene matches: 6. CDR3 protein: CASSLMTSGGAEQYF. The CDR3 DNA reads TGTGCCAGCAGCTTAATGACTAGCGGGGGTGCTGAGCAGTACTTC.

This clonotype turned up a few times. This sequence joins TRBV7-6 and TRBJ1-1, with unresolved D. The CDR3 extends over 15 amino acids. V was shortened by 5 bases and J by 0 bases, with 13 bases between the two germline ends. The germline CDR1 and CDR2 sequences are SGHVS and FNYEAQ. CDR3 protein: CASSTGGNVNTEAFF. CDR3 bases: TGTGCCAGCAGCACTGGAGGCAACGTGAACACTGAAGCTTTCTTT.